These 7 T cell receptor beta chains were all obtained from the same sample, sequenced in a study of shared clonotypes between healthy human individuals. Only in-frame clones appear in the TCRdb table, and some are missing; sequencing was by immunoSEQ multiplex PCR. There are hundreds of thousands of clones in the sample; about 80% occur only once, and about 12% lies in the top ten. Sequencing was done on a sample of PBMCs. The receptor source for this set is a woman in her 40s in good health. Some clones in this sample may be carry-over from other donors' samples.

The chain has TRBV15 and TRBJ1-3, with 11 nucleotides matching TRBD1. The CDR3 runs 19 residues. The germline CDR1 and CDR2 sequences are LNHNV and YYDKDF (reference sequence). Trimming removed 0 bases from V and 2 bases from J; junction bases left unmatched: 9. The CDR3 region is CATSRDRGQGVIPGNTIYF. For the CDR3, the DNA is TGTGCCACCAGCAGAGATCGGGGACAGGGGGTGATACCTGGAAACACCATATATTTT.

About this clone itself: Its ends do not fully match the called genes, so a read error is possible. The J gene is TRBJ1-5, the V gene TRBV6-1, with D tentatively TRBD1 (5 bases). Germline CDR1 MNHNS, CDR2 SASEGT. The CDR3 loop spans 16 amino acids. The chain's CDR3 is CASIEIIGARNQPQHF. CDR3 nucleotides: TGTGCCAGCATTGAAATTATAGGGGCCCGAAATCAGCCCCAGCATTTT.

The rearrangement joins TRBV7-3 to TRBJ2-7; 9 bases are a match to TRBD2. Looked up from germline, CDR1 is SGHTA and CDR2 is FQGTGA. The CDR3 is made up of 14 amino acids. V shed 5 bases, J shed 6 bases, and the junction held 8 bases outside the gene matches. CDR3 in DNA: TGTGCCAGCAGCCCCGTAGCGGGAGACGCCGAGCAGTACTTC. This gives the protein CASSPVAGDAEQYF.

J is TRBJ2-5 and V is TRBV11-1; 10 positions match TRBD2. The CDR3 is 16 residues long. Germline loops: CDR1 SGHAT, CDR2 FQDESV (reference sequence). V dropped 1 base and J dropped 5; count of bases not matched to a gene: 7. The CDR3 spells CASSLDGTSEGETQYF. Here the CDR3 DNA reads TGTGCCAGCAGCTTAGACGGGACTAGCGAGGGGGAGACCCAGTACTTC. Full variable domain (missing parts from reference TRBV11-1 and TRBJ2-5): EAEVAQSPRYKITEKSQAVAFWCDPISGHATLYWYRQILGQGPELLVQFQDESVVDDSQLPKDRFSAERLKGVDSTLKIQPAELGDSAMYLCASSLDGTSEGETQYFGPGTRLLVL.

The CDR3 is CASTPTVYNEQFF. CDR3 sequence (DNA): TGTGCCAGCACCCCGACAGTCTACAATGAGCAGTTCTTC. The chain uses TRBV6-1 and TRBJ2-1; D might be TRBD1 (5 bases). CDR1 MNHNS and CDR2 SASEGT come from the germline V gene. V was pared by 7 bases and J by 3 bases, with 10 bases between. The CDR3 is 13 residues long.

Within the sample, this clone is large. Within the sample, other DNA sequences also encode this same CDR3. The chain uses TRBV7-9 and TRBJ2-7, with 8 bases that match TRBD1. The junction had 14 bases not matched to a gene; V was cut back by 0 bases and J by 1 base. The CDR3 is 19 residues long. Per the germline V gene, CDR1 is SEHNR and CDR2 is FQNEAQ (reference sequence). Here the CDR3 DNA reads TGTGCCAGCAGCTTAGCGGTGAGAACAGGGGGACTGGGGTCCTACGAGCAGTACTTC. Amino acid sequence: CASSLAVRTGGLGSYEQYF.

This rearrangement joins TRBV19 to TRBJ1-5; 10 bases are a match to TRBD1. CDR1 is LNHDA and CDR2 is SQIVND in the germline V gene (reference sequence). With V trimmed by 7 bases and J by 1 base, 7 bases remained unmatched. This CDR3 is built from 16 residues. Written as DNA, the CDR3 is TGTGCCAGTACGGGACAGGGGCGTGGGAGCAATCAGCCCCAGCATTTT. Protein: CASTGQGRGSNQPQHF.